A selection of T cell receptor beta chains follows, all from one sample in a study of shared clonotypes between healthy human individuals. Assay: immunoSEQ multiplex PCR; the TCRdb copy retains only in-frame clones and omits some. The table lists hundreds of thousands of clones, 74% of them singletons, with approximately 1.7% in the top ten. The sample consisted of memory CD4+ T cells sorted from blood. The receptor source for this set is a woman aged 25 to 45 in good health. CDR3s include the opening cysteine and the closing phenylalanine or tryptophan. D genes are given only for firm matches. Some rows have no size entry. The others give once, few or many, or a class for an expanded clone.

j_call	clone_size	d_call	cdr3_length	v_call	cdr3_nt	cdr3_aa
TRBJ2-1	NA	NA	13	TRBV14	TGTGCCAGCAGCCAAGATCGAAGAAGCGCGGAGTTCTTC	CASSQDRRSAEFF
TRBJ1-1	few	NA	14	TRBV6-1	TGTGCCAGCAGTGACGGGTGGGTGAACACTGAAGCTTTCTTT	CASSDGWVNTEAFF
TRBJ2-5	NA	TRBD2	15	TRBV5-1	TGCGCCAGCTCCCCTAGGGGAGCGGGAGAGGAGACCCAGTACTTC	CASSPRGAGEETQYF
TRBJ2-2	once	NA	16	TRBV5-1	TGCGCCAGCAGCTTGGGTGGTGTTGGGAGCACCGGGGAGCTGTTTTTT	CASSLGGVGSTGELFF
TRBJ2-1	NA	TRBD2	17	TRBV28	TGTGCCAGCAGTCCTGTTCCTAGCGGGAGGGCCAGGAATGAGCAGTTCTTC	CASSPVPSGRARNEQFF
TRBJ2-7	NA	TRBD1	14	TRBV28	TGTGCCAGCAGAGCAGACAGGGGGCAATACGAGCAGTACTTC	CASRADRGQYEQYF
TRBJ1-1	NA	NA	14	TRBV2	TGTGCCAGCAGCCTTACAGTAGTGAACACTGAAGCTTTCTTT	CASSLTVVNTEAFF
TRBJ2-7	NA	NA	14	TRBV4-2	TGTGCCAGCAGCCCCCGATATCCCACCTACGAGCAGTACTTC	CASSPRYPTYEQYF
TRBJ2-5	NA	NA	11	TRBV20-1	TGCAGTGAGGCAGTCCAAGAGACCCAGTACTTC	CSEAVQETQYF
TRBJ2-7	NA	NA	14	TRBV18	TGTGCCAGCTCACCGTTCGATAGCTCCTACGAGCAGTACTTC	CASSPFDSSYEQYF
TRBJ2-1	NA	NA	16	TRBV4-1	TGTGCCAGCAGCCAAGGGACCCCAAGGGGTCTGGGAGAGCAGTTCTTC	CASSQGTPRGLGEQFF